This is a list of T cell receptor beta chains from one sample in a study of T cell responses to AZD1222 COVID-19 vaccine. Profiled with immunoSEQ multiplex PCR; TCRdb holds only in-frame clones, not every one. Of 150,000 to 160,000 clones listed, around 90% are singletons. Sample: peripheral blood, taken on day 0 of AZD1222 vaccination. These receptors were taken from an adult in good health. Each CDR3 is given with its conserved first and last residue. The D gene is left open where the match is weak. Not every row has a clone size; where given, it reads once, few, many or a size class.

D	J	V	length	size	CDR3	DNA
NA	TRBJ1-4	TRBV9	16	NA	CASSVGAVATNEKLFF	TGTGCCAGCAGCGTAGGGGCAGTCGCAACTAATGAAAAACTGTTTTTT
NA	TRBJ2-7	TRBV30	14	NA	CAWSVGTGPYEQYF	TGTGCCTGGAGTGTAGGTACGGGACCCTACGAGCAGTACTTC
TRBD1	TRBJ1-1	TRBV30	16	NA	CAWTRRTGGWDTEAFF	TGTGCCTGGACCCGCAGGACAGGGGGCTGGGACACTGAAGCTTTCTTT
NA	TRBJ1-1	TRBV19	12	once	CASTRGYTEAFF	TGTGCCAGTACTCGGGGGTACACTGAAGCTTTCTTT
NA	TRBJ2-1	TRBV6-2/TRBV6-3	12	NA	CASNPFAGEQFF	TGTGCCAGCAACCCTTTTGCTGGTGAGCAGTTCTTC
TRBD1	TRBJ1-2	TRBV2	13	NA	CASREGQDYGYTF	TGTGCCAGCAGGGAGGGACAGGACTATGGCTACACCTTC
NA	TRBJ2-7	TRBV9	12	few	CASSGRGYEQYF	TGTGCCAGCAGCGGGAGGGGGTACGAGCAGTACTTC
NA	TRBJ2-7	TRBV11-3	17	NA	CASSLDRPGLAGYEQYF	TGTGCCAGCAGCTTAGATAGGCCGGGCCTAGCAGGCTACGAGCAGTACTTC
TRBD1	TRBJ1-4	TRBV2	15	NA	CASRDGQGLNEKLFF	TGTGCCAGCAGAGACGGACAGGGACTAAATGAAAAACTGTTTTTT
TRBD1	TRBJ1-1	TRBV5-4	11	NA	CASTGGTEAFF	TGTGCCAGCACAGGGGGTACTGAAGCTTTCTTT
TRBD2	TRBJ2-1	TRBV5-1	16	NA	CASSSGATSGGNEQFF	TGCGCCAGCAGCTCCGGGGCCACTTCGGGAGGGAATGAGCAGTTCTTC
NA	TRBJ2-4	TRBV28	16	NA	CASSLSARLAKNIQYF	TGTGCCAGCAGTTTATCAGCCCGGTTAGCCAAAAACATTCAGTACTTC
NA	TRBJ1-1	TRBV19	15	NA	CASISYSSMNTEAFF	TGTGCCAGTATCTCTTACAGCAGTATGAACACTGAAGCTTTCTTT
NA	TRBJ1-5	TRBV2	17	NA	CASSYSSGPGANQPQHF	TGTGCCAGCAGTTACTCTAGCGGCCCCGGGGCGAATCAGCCCCAGCATTTT
NA	TRBJ1-5	TRBV3-1/TRBV3-2	14	NA	CASSQGTQNQPQHF	TGTGCCAGCAGCCAAGGGACCCAAAATCAGCCCCAGCATTTT
TRBD1	TRBJ1-5	TRBV19	16	NA	CASRRTGRVDNQPQHF	TGTGCCAGTAGAAGGACAGGGAGAGTGGACAATCAGCCCCAGCATTTT
NA	TRBJ1-2	TRBV29-1	14	NA	CSVEKNRFNYGYTF	TGCAGCGTTGAAAAAAACAGGTTCAACTATGGCTACACCTTC
NA	TRBJ1-3	TRBV7-6	15	NA	CASSLDKYSGNTIYF	TGTGCCAGCAGCTTGGATAAGTACTCTGGAAACACCATATATTTT
NA	TRBJ1-6	TRBV6-5	14	NA	CASKVSSYNSPLHF	TGTGCCAGCAAAGTGAGCTCCTATAATTCACCCCTCCACTTT
NA	TRBJ2-3	TRBV6-5	12	NA	CASGRVADTQYF	TGTGCCAGCGGACGGGTGGCAGATACGCAGTATTTT
TRBD1	TRBJ1-6	TRBV19	15	once	CASTSWDSQNSPLHF	TGTGCCAGTACCTCCTGGGACAGCCAAAATTCACCCCTCCACTTT
NA	TRBJ2-2	TRBV28	18	NA	CASRRQGYSGDNTGELFF	TGTGCCAGCCGCCGACAGGGGTACAGCGGGGACAACACCGGGGAGCTGTTTTTT
NA	TRBJ1-2	TRBV10-1	17	NA	CASSDTAPGRLNYGYTF	TGCGCCAGCAGTGATACAGCCCCGGGACGGCTAAACTATGGCTACACCTTC
TRBD1	TRBJ2-2	TRBV5-1	16	NA	CASSAQGQGDTGELFF	TGCGCCAGCAGCGCCCAGGGACAGGGGGACACCGGGGAGCTGTTTTTT
NA	TRBJ1-1	TRBV6-6	16	NA	CASSHGRGRGNTEAFF	TGTGCCAGCAGCCACGGGAGGGGCAGAGGGAACACTGAAGCTTTCTTT
NA	TRBJ2-1	TRBV3-1/TRBV3-2	14	NA	CASSQLTGSNEQFF	TGTGCCAGCAGCCAATTGACCGGTTCCAATGAGCAGTTCTTC
NA	TRBJ1-1	TRBV7-3	14	NA	CASSLSRVDTEAFF	TGTGCCAGCAGCTTAAGCAGGGTCGACACTGAAGCTTTCTTT
NA	TRBJ1-6	TRBV28	15	NA	CASRPGFWRDSPLHF	TGTGCCAGCAGACCAGGGTTCTGGCGGGATTCACCCCTCCACTTT
NA	TRBJ1-5	TRBV19	15	NA	CASREGRIVNQPQHF	TGTGCCAGCCGGGAGGGCAGGATCGTCAATCAGCCCCAGCATTTT
NA	TRBJ1-5	TRBV10-3	14	NA	CAISDGQINQPQHF	TGTGCCATCAGTGATGGACAGATCAATCAGCCCCAGCATTTT
TRBD1	TRBJ1-2	TRBV11-2	14	NA	CASSPGQRPQGYTF	TGTGCCAGCAGCCCGGGACAGAGACCTCAAGGCTACACCTTC
NA	TRBJ1-1	TRBV30	13	NA	CAWSVNMNTEAFF	TGTGCCTGGAGTGTTAACATGAACACTGAAGCTTTCTTT
TRBD1	TRBJ1-1	TRBV6-6	14	NA	CASSRQGARTEAFF	TGTGCCAGCAGTCGACAGGGGGCGCGGACTGAAGCTTTCTTT
NA	TRBJ2-5	TRBV5-4	14	NA	CASSLAVYQETQYF	TGTGCCAGCAGTTTAGCGGTCTATCAAGAGACCCAGTACTTC
NA	TRBJ1-2	TRBV29-1	11	NA	CSVEWAGGYTF	TGCAGCGTTGAATGGGCCGGTGGCTACACCTTC
NA	TRBJ1-6	TRBV9	22	NA	CASSGTGQTAVEPSSYNSPLHF	TGTGCCAGCAGCGGAACTGGACAGACGGCCGTGGAACCGAGCTCCTATAATTCACCCCTCCACTTT
NA	TRBJ2-2	TRBV6-5	13	NA	CASRGDYTGELFF	TGTGCCAGCAGGGGAGACTACACCGGGGAGCTGTTTTTT
NA	TRBJ1-5	TRBV19	17	NA	CASSTPRQLGGISPQHF	TGTGCCAGTAGTACTCCCCGCCAGTTGGGGGGAATCAGCCCCCAGCATTTT
NA	TRBJ2-3	TRBV6-5	13	NA	CASRSTITDTQYF	TGTGCCAGCAGGTCGACCATTACAGATACGCAGTATTTT
NA	TRBJ2-7	TRBV28	14	NA	CASSLRLLLREQYF	TGTGCCAGCAGTTTAAGGCTGCTCCTACGTGAGCAGTACTTC
NA	TRBJ1-4	TRBV19	13	NA	CASSKPGAEKLFF	TGTGCCAGTAGTAAACCAGGGGCGGAAAAACTGTTTTTT
NA	TRBJ2-7	TRBV21-1	18	NA	CASSNPGTGAPGKGEQYF	TGTGCCAGCAGCAACCCTGGTACAGGGGCCCCGGGTAAAGGCGAGCAGTACTTC